Sequencing of this TCR beta chain was carried out in a study of blood T cell repertoires in COVID-19. For the study at large: From T cells, B-cell-depleted T cells, or PBMCs came the material, which was cDNA or gDNA.

Under the authors' procedure: Amplification with reference gene primers provided the estimates of nucleated cell counts. Sequencing used immunoSEQ multiplex PCR; TCRdb keeps in-frame clones, though not all of them. V and J calls and clone size are given by that table; D and trimming were obtained from the DNA. The repertoire holds 300,000 to 400,000 clones, 91% seen once, with about 3.5% in the top ten. Trimming shortened V by 5 bases and J by 10 bases, and 11 bases separated the two germline ends. The CDR3 spans 11 residues. CDR1 is SGHTA and CDR2 is FQGNSA in the germline V gene. The TCR comes from a woman between 18 and 29 years old who had recovered from COVID-19. The specimen sequenced was peripheral blood. The rearrangement joins TRBV7-2 to TRBJ1-2; D is possibly TRBD1 (6 bases). CDR3 nucleotide sequence: TGTGCCAGCAGCGGGGACACGCCCTACACCTTC. Encoded protein: CASSGDTPYTF.